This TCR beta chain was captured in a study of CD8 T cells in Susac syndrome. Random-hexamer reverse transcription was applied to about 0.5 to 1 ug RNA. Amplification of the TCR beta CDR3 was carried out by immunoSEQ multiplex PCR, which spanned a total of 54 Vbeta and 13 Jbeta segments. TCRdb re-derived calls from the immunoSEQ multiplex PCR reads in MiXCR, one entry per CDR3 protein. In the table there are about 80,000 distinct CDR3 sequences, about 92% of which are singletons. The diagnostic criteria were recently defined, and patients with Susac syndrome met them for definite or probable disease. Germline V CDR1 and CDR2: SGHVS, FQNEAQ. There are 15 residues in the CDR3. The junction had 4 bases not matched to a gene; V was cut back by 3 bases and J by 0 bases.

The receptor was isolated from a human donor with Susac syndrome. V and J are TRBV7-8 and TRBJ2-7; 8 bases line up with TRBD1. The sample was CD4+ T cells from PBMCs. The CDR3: CASSFYRGDSYEQYF. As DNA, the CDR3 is TGTGCCAGCAGCTTCTACAGGGGGGACTCCTACGAGCAGTACTTC.